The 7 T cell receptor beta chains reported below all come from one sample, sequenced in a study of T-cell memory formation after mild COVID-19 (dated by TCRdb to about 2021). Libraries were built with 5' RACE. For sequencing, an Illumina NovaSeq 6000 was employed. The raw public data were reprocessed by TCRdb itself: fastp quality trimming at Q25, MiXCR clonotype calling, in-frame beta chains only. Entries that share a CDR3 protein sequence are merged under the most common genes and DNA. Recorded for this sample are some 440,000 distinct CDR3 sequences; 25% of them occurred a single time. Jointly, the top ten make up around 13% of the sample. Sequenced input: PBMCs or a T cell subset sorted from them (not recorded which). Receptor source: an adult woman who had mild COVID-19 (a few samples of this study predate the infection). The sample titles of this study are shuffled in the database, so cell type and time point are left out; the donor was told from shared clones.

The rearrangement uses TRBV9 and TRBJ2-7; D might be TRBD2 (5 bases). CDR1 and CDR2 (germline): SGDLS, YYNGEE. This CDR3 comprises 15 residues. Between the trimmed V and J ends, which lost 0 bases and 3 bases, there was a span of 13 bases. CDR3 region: CASSVAPGYIYEQYF. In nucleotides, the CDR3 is TGTGCCAGCAGCGTAGCGCCGGGATATATCTACGAGCAGTACTTC.

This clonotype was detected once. CDR3 loop: CASSIRSGSGANVLTF. CDR3 bases: TGTGCCAGTAGTATTCGTTCGGGCTCTGGGGCCAACGTCCTGACTTTC. The chain recombines TRBV19 with TRBJ2-6; no reliable D call. The germline gives CDR1 LNHDA, CDR2 SQIVND (reference sequence). With 3 bases removed from V and 0 bases from J, the gap between germline ends came to 9 bases. The length of the CDR3 is 16 residues.

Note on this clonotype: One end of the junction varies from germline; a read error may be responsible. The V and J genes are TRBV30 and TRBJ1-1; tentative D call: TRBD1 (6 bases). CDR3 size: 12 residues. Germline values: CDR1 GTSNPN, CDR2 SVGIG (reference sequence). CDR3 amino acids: CAWSVPGQGMVF. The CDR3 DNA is TGTGCCTGGAGTGTCCCAGGGCAGGGGATGGTCTTT.

CDR3 protein: CASSLMGSVEQFF. The CDR3 nucleotides are TGTGCCAGCAGCTTGATGGGCAGCGTTGAGCAGTTCTTC. V usage is TRBV5-4 and J usage is TRBJ2-1; D unresolved. Per the germline V gene, CDR1 is SGHNT and CDR2 is YYREEE (reference sequence). The ends were cut back, 1 base at V and 9 bases at J, with 11 bases in the middle. The CDR3 is made up of 13 amino acids.

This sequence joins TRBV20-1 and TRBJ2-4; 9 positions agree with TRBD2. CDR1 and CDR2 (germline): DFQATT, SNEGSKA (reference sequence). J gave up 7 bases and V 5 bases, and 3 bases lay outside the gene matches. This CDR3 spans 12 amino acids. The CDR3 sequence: CSAPGTSNIQYF. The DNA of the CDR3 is TGCAGTGCTCCCGGGACTAGCAACATTCAGTACTTC.

CDR3 residues: CATSRGLAEETQYF. The CDR3 nucleotides read TGTGCCACCAGCAGAGGACTAGCGGAAGAGACCCAGTACTTC. V is TRBV15 and J is TRBJ2-5; TRBD2 agrees at 9 bases. The CDR3 sequence is 14 residues long. CDR1 is LNHNV, CDR2 YYDKDF, per germline (reference sequence). With V trimmed by 1 base and J by 3 bases, 0 bases remained unmatched. Filled out from reference TRBV15 and TRBJ2-5, the complete variable domain reads DAMVIQNPRYQVTQFGKPVTLSCSQTLNHNVMYWYQQKSSQAPKLLFHYYDKDFNNEADTPDNFQSRRPNTSFCFLDIRSPGLGDTAMYLCATSRGLAEETQYFGPGTRLLVL.

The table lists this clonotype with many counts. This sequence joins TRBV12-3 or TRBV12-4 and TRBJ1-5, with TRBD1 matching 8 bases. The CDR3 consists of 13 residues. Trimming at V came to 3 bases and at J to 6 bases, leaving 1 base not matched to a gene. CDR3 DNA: TGTGCCAGCAGTTTCGACAGGGGTCAGCCCCAGCATTTT. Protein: CASSFDRGQPQHF.